Below, 19 T cell receptor beta chains from the same sample are listed, as sequenced in a study of tumor T cells in aggressive B-cell lymphoma. TCRdb keeps only in-frame clones here, not all; method: immunoSEQ multiplex PCR. The sample has about 11,000 clones, about nine tenths seen once; the top ten hold 3%. The sequenced material came from tumor tissue. All receptors come from an adult with diffuse large B cell lymphoma.

This clone was seen only a few times. The CDR3 DNA is TGTGCCAGCAGTTCCCCGGACGTACCGGGGCAGCCCCAGCATTTT. This encodes CASSSPDVPGQPQHF. This rearrangement joins TRBV6-6 to TRBJ1-5; D gene unclear. Per the germline V gene, CDR1 is MNHNY and CDR2 is SVGAGI (reference sequence). The CDR3 extends over 15 amino acids. V lost 4 bases and J lost 7, with 17 bases in between.

V is TRBV30 and J is TRBJ2-2; 7 nucleotides match TRBD1. Germline CDR1 and CDR2: GTSNPN and SVGIG (reference sequence). This CDR3 comprises 16 residues. The trim removed 0 bases at V and 4 bases at J, leaving 8 bases unmatched. This CDR3 is CAWSVPVTGFTGELFF. DNA of the CDR3: TGTGCCTGGAGTGTACCTGTGACAGGGTTCACCGGGGAGCTGTTTTTT.

The gene calls are TRBV5-1 and TRBJ2-7; 9 bases line up with TRBD1. J was trimmed by 3 bases and V by 4 bases; bases with no gene match: 17. Germline V gene lookup returns CDR1 SGHRS and CDR2 YFSETQ. The CDR3 is made up of 18 amino acids. The CDR3 nucleotides read TGCGCCAGCAGCACCCAGGGGACAGGGACATTTCGGTACTACGAGCAGTACTTC. As protein: CASSTQGTGTFRYYEQYF.

The table lists this clone with a count of one. The chain is built from TRBV28 and TRBJ2-5; D is ambiguous. V was shortened by 5 bases and J by 11 bases, with 15 bases between the two germline ends. The CDR3 is made up of 12 amino acids. Germline V CDR1 and CDR2: MDHEN, SYDVKM. In DNA form, the CDR3 reads TGTGCCAGCAGTCCCCTTCACTTGGAGCAGTACTTC. Encoded protein: CASSPLHLEQYF.

The genes are TRBV6-1 and TRBJ1-2; a possible D gene is TRBD1 (6 bases). The CDR3 runs to 14 residues. CDR1 is MNHNS, CDR2 SASEGT, per germline. Trimming stripped 6 bases from V and 5 bases from J, with 16 bases between. This CDR3 reads CASSPVRGGYGYTF. Here the CDR3 DNA reads TGTGCCAGCAGCCCCGTCAGGGGTGGGTATGGCTACACCTTC.

This chain connects TRBV9 to TRBJ1-5, with unresolved D. The V gene lost 0 bases and the J gene lost 7 bases, with 11 bases spanning the gap. CDR3 length: 14 amino acids. CDR1 SGDLS and CDR2 YYNGEE come from the germline V gene. DNA of the CDR3: TGTGCCAGCAGCGTAGACGTCAGCGGACAGCCCCAGCATTTT. Protein sequence: CASSVDVSGQPQHF.

The CDR3 nucleotides are TGTGCCTGGACTAGCGGGGGGTACAATGAGCAGTTCTTC. This gives the protein CAWTSGGYNEQFF. The genes are TRBV30 and TRBJ2-1; 11 bases match TRBD2. The CDR3 runs to 13 residues. The germline V gene encodes CDR1 GTSNPN and CDR2 SVGIG (reference sequence). The ends lost 4 bases at V and 4 bases at J; junction bases unmatched: 0.

The V and J genes are TRBV12-5 and TRBJ1-1, with 7 bases fitting TRBD1. CDR3 length equals 16 residues. Trimming at V came to 7 bases and at J to 1 base, leaving 12 bases not matched to a gene. In germline, CDR1 is LGHNT, CDR2 FRNRAP. The CDR3 reads CASAILLGQTNTEAFF. CDR3 DNA: TGTGCTAGTGCCATCTTACTGGGACAGACGAACACTGAAGCTTTCTTT.

This clone was detected once. The chain joins TRBV7-9 to TRBJ2-1; D possibly corresponds to TRBD2 (6 bases). The CDR3 has 11 amino acids. Trimming took 4 bases from V and 15 from J, leaving 13 bases between them. Germline lookup yields CDR1 SEHNR and CDR2 FQNEAQ (reference sequence). CDR3 loop: CASSSRDWGFF. The CDR3 DNA reads TGTGCCAGCAGCTCCCGGGACTGGGGGTTCTTC. The full variable domain, in which reference TRBV7-9 and TRBJ2-1 provide the parts outside the CDR3, is DTGVSQNPRHKITKRGQNVTFRCDPISEHNRLYWYRQTLGQGPEFLTYFQNEAQLEKSRLLSDRFSAERPKGSFSTLEIQRTEQGDSAMYLCASSSRDWGFFGPGTRLTVL.

This sequence joins TRBV30 and TRBJ1-2; D gene ambiguous. CDR1 and CDR2 from the germline V gene are GTSNPN and SVGIG (reference sequence). The CDR3 length is 15 residues. Between the trimmed V and J ends, which lost 0 bases and 2 bases, there was a span of 13 bases. CDR3 sequence reads: CAWSVRGAVNYGYTF. DNA of the CDR3: TGTGCCTGGAGTGTTCGGGGAGCGGTGAACTATGGCTACACCTTC.

The V call is TRBV6-5, the J call TRBJ2-1; a possible D gene is TRBD2 (5 bases). Looked up from germline, CDR1 is MNHEY and CDR2 is SVGAGI. This CDR3 has 13 amino acids. V was pared by 1 base and J by 7 bases, with 8 bases between. This chain's CDR3 is CASSYYGGNEQFF. Here the CDR3 DNA reads TGTGCCAGCAGTTACTACGGAGGTAATGAGCAGTTCTTC.

A remark on this clone: The sample contains more than one DNA sequence encoding this CDR3. The DNA of the CDR3 is TGTGCCAGCAGCTCCGGGAGCCCAGATACGCAGTATTTT. It specifies CASSSGSPDTQYF. This rearrangement joins TRBV6-5 to TRBJ2-3; tentative D call: TRBD2 (6 bases). Germline lookup yields CDR1 MNHEY and CDR2 SVGAGI. Deletions cut 6 bases from V and 4 bases from J, with 11 bases between. CDR3 length: 13 amino acids.

CDR3 residues: CASTPPGQATDEYF. The CDR3 coding sequence is TGCGCCAGCACTCCCCCGGGACAGGCTACGGATGAGTACTTC. V usage is TRBV23-1 and J usage is TRBJ2-7; 8 nucleotides agree with TRBD1. TRBV23-1 is filed as an ORF, its function uncertain. This CDR3 contains 14 residues. V shed 7 bases, J shed 11 bases, and the junction held 16 bases outside the gene matches.

This clone was recorded a few times. The chain links TRBV5-4 to TRBJ1-2, with D unclear. CDR3 length: 14 amino acids. In germline, CDR1 is SGHNT, CDR2 YYREEE (reference sequence). V was cut by 2 bases and J by 4 bases, with 12 bases left in between. CDR3 sequence (DNA): TGTGCCAGCAGCTTATACGGGAGCTCCTATGGCTACACCTTC. Protein product: CASSLYGSSYGYTF.

The chain employs TRBV4-1 and TRBJ1-1, with TRBD1 identical over 9 bases. CDR1 is MGHRA and CDR2 is YSYEKL in the germline V gene. CDR3 length: 18 amino acids. Trimming at V came to 4 bases and at J to 2 bases, leaving 14 bases not matched to a gene. The CDR3 loop reads CASSPLADRGGGNTEAFF. CDR3 nucleotide sequence: TGCGCCAGCAGCCCCTTGGCGGACAGGGGTGGTGGAAACACTGAAGCTTTCTTT.

The sample holds one count of this clone. This sequence joins TRBV5-4 and TRBJ2-5; D is possibly TRBD1 (5 bases). V shed 3 bases and J shed 1 base, with 7 bases lying between them. The CDR3 is made up of 13 amino acids. From germline, CDR1 is SGHNT and CDR2 YYREEE (reference sequence). The CDR3 reads CASSSDIQETQYF. For the CDR3, the DNA is TGTGCCAGCAGCTCGGACATCCAAGAGACCCAGTACTTC.

J is TRBJ2-3 and V is TRBV19, with a weak D call TRBD1 (5 bases). Trimming took off 6 bases at V and 2 bases at J, with 12 bases between the two ends. This CDR3 is 14 amino acids long. Germline assignment: CDR1 LNHDA and CDR2 SQIVND (reference sequence). This CDR3 is CASRTAPNTDTQYF. DNA for the CDR3: TGTGCCAGTAGGACAGCCCCTAACACAGATACGCAGTATTTT.

The rearrangement links TRBV29-1 to TRBJ1-1; no definite D call. This CDR3 has 10 residues. Trimming pared 5 bases from V and 6 bases from J, leaving 7 bases between. Germline V gene lookup returns CDR1 SQVTM and CDR2 ANQGSEA. The CDR3 loop is CSVLRAEAFF. As DNA, the CDR3 is TGCAGCGTTCTGCGCGCTGAAGCTTTCTTT.

CDR3 amino acids: CASSFGWVSNQPQHF. The DNA of the CDR3 is TGTGCCAGCAGTTTCGGGTGGGTTAGCAATCAGCCCCAGCATTTT. This chain connects TRBV28 to TRBJ1-5; no definite D call. The CDR3 spans 15 residues. V lost 3 bases and J 0 bases, leaving 9 bases between the germline ends. Per the germline V gene, CDR1 is MDHEN and CDR2 is SYDVKM.